This is a list of T cell receptor beta chains from one sample in a study of shared clonotypes between healthy human individuals. Libraries were prepared by immunoSEQ multiplex PCR; TCRdb keeps only in-frame clonotypes and omits some of them. The sample consists of about 2.1 million clones, under 95% of them appearing once. Sequencing used naive CD8+ T cells from PBMCs. All receptors come from a man in his late teens or twenties in good health. Some clones in this sample may be carry-over from other donors' samples. Both conserved end residues are part of each CDR3. D genes are given only for firm matches.

TRBJ2-1	.	TRBV5-6	TGTGCCAGCAGCTTGGATTGGGGGTACCAGTTCTTC	CASSLDWGYQFF
TRBJ1-4	TRBD1	TRBV4-3	TGCGCCAGCAGCCAAGACCGAAATACCCGGGACAGTAATGAAAAACTGTTTTTT	CASSQDRNTRDSNEKLFF
TRBJ2-7	.	TRBV7-9	TGTGCCAGCAGCTTAGACAGCGGCTACGAGCAGTACTTC	CASSLDSGYEQYF
TRBJ1-5	.	TRBV27	TGTGCCAGCAGTCCCCCGGGGGGCCTGCACAATCAGCCCCAGCATTTT	CASSPPGGLHNQPQHF
TRBJ2-1	TRBD2	TRBV4-3	TGCGCCAGCAGCCAGTCACTAGCGGGAGAGCGCAATGAGCAGTTCTTC	CASSQSLAGERNEQFF
TRBJ2-7	TRBD1	TRBV4-1	TGCGCCAGCAGCCATCGACAGGGAAGTCTGGACGAGCAGTACTTC	CASSHRQGSLDEQYF
TRBJ2-7	.	TRBV29-1	TGCAGCGTTAGTCCCTATAGTTCCTACGAGCAGTACTTC	CSVSPYSSYEQYF
TRBJ1-1	.	TRBV7-9	TGTGCCAGCAGCCCAATAAGTTACACTGAAGCTTTCTTT	CASSPISYTEAFF
TRBJ2-5	.	TRBV28	TGTGCCAGCAGTTTACCTCGGGAAAACGAAGAGACCCAGTACTTC	CASSLPRENEETQYF
TRBJ2-3	.	TRBV5-1	TGCGCCAGCAGCTTTTGGGTTAGCACAGATACGCAGTATTTT	CASSFWVSTDTQYF
TRBJ1-1	TRBD1	TRBV2	TGTGCCAGCAGGTGGACAGGGGGCACTGAAGCTTTCTTT	CASRWTGGTEAFF
TRBJ2-1	.	TRBV14	TGTGCCAGCAGCCTCCCTGGGAGCTCCTACAATGAGCAGTTCTTC	CASSLPGSSYNEQFF
TRBJ2-7	.	TRBV30	TGTGCCTGGAGTAAAAGGGCTAACGAGCAGTACTTC	CAWSKRANEQYF
TRBJ2-1	TRBD1	TRBV25-1	TGTGCCAGCGACAGGGGGTCGAATGAGCAGTTCTTC	CASDRGSNEQFF
TRBJ1-1	TRBD1	TRBV28	TGTGCCAGCAGTAAGGGGGCGTACACTGAAGCTTTCTTT	CASSKGAYTEAFF
TRBJ2-7	TRBD2	TRBV7-9	TGTGCCAGCAGCATTAGCGGGAGGGATTACGAGCAGTACTTC	CASSISGRDYEQYF
TRBJ2-2	.	TRBV7-9	TGTGCCAGCAGCCAAGGGGGCGGGGAGCTGTTTTTT	CASSQGGGELFF
TRBJ2-3	.	TRBV11-3	TGTGCCAGCATTCCCTACTGGGCCGATACGCAGTATTTT	CASIPYWADTQYF
TRBJ1-3	.	TRBV13	TGTGCCAGCAGCCCCCCGCCAAACTCTGGAAACACCATATATTTT	CASSPPPNSGNTIYF
TRBJ2-4	TRBD1	TRBV7-9	TGTGCCAGCAGATTGGGACAGGGCGTAGGTGACATTCAGTACTTC	CASRLGQGVGDIQYF
TRBJ1-1	TRBD1	TRBV7-9	TGTGCCAGCAGACCTAGGACAGGGGGCGAGACTGAAGCTTTCTTT	CASRPRTGGETEAFF
TRBJ2-7	.	TRBV27	TGTGCCAGCAGCCTAGAGGGAAGAGCTACGATCTACGAGCAGTACTTC	CASSLEGRATIYEQYF
TRBJ1-1	TRBD1	TRBV6-5	TGTGCCAGCAGTTACTCCTCCGGGACAGGGCCCCCGGTATTT	CASSYSSGTGPPVF
TRBJ2-7	.	TRBV7-9	TGTGCCAGCAGCTCTCCTGGGACTTCCAGCTCCTACGAGCAGTACTTC	CASSSPGTSSSYEQYF
TRBJ2-1	TRBD2	TRBV4-2	TGTGCCAGCAGCTCCCCTATGGGCGGGAGCTCCTACAATGAGCAGTTCTTC	CASSSPMGGSSYNEQFF
TRBJ2-7	.	TRBV5-8	TGTGCCAGCAGCTTGGGTCTCAGAGCCTACGAGCAGTACTTC	CASSLGLRAYEQYF
TRBJ2-5	.	TRBV7-2	TGTGCCAGCAGCTTTGACAGGTGGAAGACCCAGTACTTC	CASSFDRWKTQYF
TRBJ2-4	.	TRBV19	TGTGCCAGTAGTATGAGACCTGACATTCAGTACTTC	CASSMRPDIQYF
TRBJ2-1	TRBD2	TRBV6-5	TGTGCCAGCAGTCCCGGGACTAGCGGGATCATTGAGCAGTTCTTC	CASSPGTSGIIEQFF
TRBJ2-3	.	TRBV7-8	TGTGCCAGCAGACCTCTCGCCACAGATACGCAGTATTTT	CASRPLATDTQYF
TRBJ2-3	.	TRBV29-1	TGCAGCGTTGAAGGGGGGCGGGAGCACACAGATACGCAGTATTTT	CSVEGGREHTDTQYF
TRBJ2-1	.	TRBV19	TGTGCCAGTAGTATAGACGACCTTGAGCAGTTCTTC	CASSIDDLEQFF